These 10 T cell receptor beta chains were sequenced from one sample in a study of T cell responses to AZD1222 COVID-19 vaccine. Data came from immunoSEQ multiplex PCR; TCRdb stores just in-frame clones and leaves some out. The sample lists fewer than 120,000 clones; approximately 94% were seen once. The starting material was peripheral blood, obtained 28 days after the second AZD1222 dose. The receptors come from an adult who received the AZD1222 COVID-19 vaccine.

V usage is TRBV6-7 and J usage is TRBJ2-2; weak D call: TRBD2 (6 bases). TRBV6-7 is filed as an ORF, its function uncertain. Trimming left V 6 bases short and J 4 bases short, with 9 bases between. The CDR3 covers 13 residues. The CDR3 region is CASRGGTTGELFF. In DNA form, the CDR3 reads TGTGCCAGCAGGGGGGGAACCACCGGGGAGCTGTTTTTT.

The chain employs TRBV9 and TRBJ1-2; D not certain. The germline gives CDR1 SGDLS, CDR2 YYNGEE. The CDR3 loop spans 15 amino acids. The V and J ends lost 3 bases and 1 base respectively, with 13 bases between them. The CDR3 region has the DNA TGTGCCAGCAGCGGGAGCGTTGGACTTAACTATGGCTACACCTTC. Translation: CASSGSVGLNYGYTF.

The V and J genes are TRBV6-5 and TRBJ2-3, with 7 bases identical to TRBD2. The CDR3 length is 13 residues. CDR1 is MNHEY, CDR2 SVGAGI, per germline. Trimming took 7 bases from V and 3 from J; bases not matched to a gene: 4. CDR3 nucleotide sequence: TGTGCCAGCACGGGAGCGGGGACAGATACGCAGTATTTT. Protein product: CASTGAGTDTQYF.

This clone was counted once. The chain links TRBV2 to TRBJ1-1; 9 bases are a match to TRBD1. The germline V gene has CDR1 SNHLY and CDR2 FYNNEI. CDR3 size: 15 residues. V lost 3 bases, J lost 5 bases, and 7 bases stayed unmatched. The CDR3 is CASSDKGQGMTEAFF. The DNA of the CDR3 is TGTGCCAGCAGTGATAAGGGACAGGGTATGACTGAAGCTTTCTTT.

This clone was detected once. J is TRBJ1-1 and V is TRBV30; D is possibly TRBD1 (6 bases). The CDR3 runs to 13 residues. CDR1 and CDR2 from the germline V gene are GTSNPN and SVGIG (reference sequence). Trimming removed 6 bases from V and 0 bases from J, with 11 bases in between. CDR3 nucleotides: TGTGCCTGTTCGGGACACCTGAACACTGAAGCTTTCTTT. This encodes CACSGHLNTEAFF.

This rearrangement joins TRBV5-5 to TRBJ1-2; D remains ambiguous. CDR3 size: 16 residues. Germline assignment: CDR1 SGHKS and CDR2 YYEKEE (reference sequence). Trimming took off 4 bases at V and 0 bases at J, with 16 bases between the two ends. CDR3 region: CASSNQIAVANYGYTF. The CDR3 DNA reads as TGTGCCAGCAGCAATCAAATCGCTGTCGCTAACTATGGCTACACCTTC. The full variable domain, in which reference TRBV5-5 and TRBJ1-2 provide the parts outside the CDR3, is DAGVTQSPTHLIKTRGQQVTLRCSPISGHKSVSWYQQVLGQGPQFIFQYYEKEERGRGNFPDRFSARQFPNYSSELNVNALLLGDSALYLCASSNQIAVANYGYTFGSGTRLTVV.

The J gene is TRBJ2-1, the V gene TRBV21-1; whether TRBD2, the table's D call, matches the DNA was not checked. TRBV21-1 is termed a pseudogene. The CDR3 is made up of 12 amino acids. CDR3 DNA sequence: TGTGCCAGCAGCGGGGATTGGGAGGAGCAGTTCTTC. Its protein is CASSGDWEEQFF.

In its sample, this clone was seen once. The chain links TRBV6-6 to TRBJ2-7; D is perhaps TRBD1 (5 bases). Trimming took off 8 bases at V and 3 bases at J, with 14 bases between the two ends. This CDR3 spans 13 amino acids. Germline-derived CDR1 and CDR2 are MNHNY and SVGAGI (reference sequence). The DNA of the CDR3 is TGTGCCAGCCTAAAAGGGCAGGGCTACGAGCAGTACTTC. Amino acid sequence: CASLKGQGYEQYF.

The chain links TRBV6-5 to TRBJ1-5, with no clear D. Germline assignment: CDR1 MNHEY and CDR2 SVGAGI. The CDR3 totals 14 residues. Trimming stripped 8 bases from V and 1 base from J, with 12 bases between. This chain's CDR3 is CASGRYRSNQPQHF. CDR3 nucleotides: TGTGCCAGCGGGAGGTACAGAAGCAATCAGCCCCAGCATTTT.

The chain couples TRBV28 to TRBJ1-6, with 7 bases that match TRBD1. Trimming cost V 7 bases and J 4 bases; bases outside gene matches: 10. This CDR3 has 16 residues. The germline CDR1 and CDR2 sequences are MDHEN and SYDVKM. CDR3 protein: CASTPPSGQYNSPLHF. In DNA form, the CDR3 reads TGTGCCAGCACCCCTCCCTCGGGACAGTATAATTCACCCCTCCACTTT. The whole variable domain, filled in from reference TRBV28 and TRBJ1-6, reads DVKVTQSSRYLVKRTGEKVFLECVQDMDHENMFWYRQDPGLGLRLIYFSYDVKMKEKGDIPEGYSVSREKKERFSLILESASTNQTSMYLCASTPPSGQYNSPLHFGNGTRLTVT.